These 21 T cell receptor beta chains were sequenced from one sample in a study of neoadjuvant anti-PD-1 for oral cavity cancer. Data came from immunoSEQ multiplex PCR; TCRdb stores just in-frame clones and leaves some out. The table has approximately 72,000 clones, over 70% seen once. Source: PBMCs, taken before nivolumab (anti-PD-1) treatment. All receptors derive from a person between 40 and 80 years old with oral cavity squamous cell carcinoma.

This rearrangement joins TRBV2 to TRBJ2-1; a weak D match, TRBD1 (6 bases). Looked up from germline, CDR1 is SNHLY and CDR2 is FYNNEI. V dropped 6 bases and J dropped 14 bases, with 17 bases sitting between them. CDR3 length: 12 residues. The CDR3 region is CASRPTGNAEFF. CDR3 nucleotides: TGTGCCAGCAGACCAACAGGGAACGCCGAGTTCTTC.

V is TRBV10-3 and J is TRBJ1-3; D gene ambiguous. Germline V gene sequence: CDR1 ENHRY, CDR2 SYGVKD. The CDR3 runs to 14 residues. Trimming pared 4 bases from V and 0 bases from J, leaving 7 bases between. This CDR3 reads CAISVAGSGNTIYF. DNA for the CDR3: TGTGCCATCAGTGTGGCAGGCTCTGGAAACACCATATATTTT.

The chain's CDR3 is CASSVEWAGGETQYF. The CDR3 DNA follows: TGTGCCAGCAGCGTAGAGTGGGCGGGAGGTGAGACCCAGTACTTC. The J gene is TRBJ2-5, the V gene TRBV9; 8 bases are a match to TRBD2. This CDR3 is built from 15 residues. With 0 bases clipped from V and 5 bases from J, the junction kept 6 bases outside the gene matches. Germline V gene data show CDR1 as SGDLS and CDR2 as YYNGEE.

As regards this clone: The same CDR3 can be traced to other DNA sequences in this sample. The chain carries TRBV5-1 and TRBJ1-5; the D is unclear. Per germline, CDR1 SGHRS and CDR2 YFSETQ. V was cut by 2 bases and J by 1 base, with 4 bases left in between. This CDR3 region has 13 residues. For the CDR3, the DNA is TGCGCCAGCAGCTTAGGAAGCAATCAGCCCCAGCATTTT. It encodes CASSLGSNQPQHF. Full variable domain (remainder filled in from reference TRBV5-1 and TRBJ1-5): KAGVTQTPRYLIKTRGQQVTLSCSPISGHRSVSWYQQTPGQGLQFLFEYFSETQRNKGNFPGRFSGRQFSNSRSEMNVSTLELGDSALYLCASSLGSNQPQHFGDGTRLSIL.

In nucleotides, the CDR3 is TGTGCCAGTAGGCAGGGGGCAACCTACGAGCAGTACTTC. This encodes CASRQGATYEQYF. The chain combines TRBV19 with TRBJ2-7; 8 bases match TRBD1. The V and J ends lost 6 bases and 2 bases, in that order; junction bases with no gene match: 3. This CDR3 region has 13 residues. Germline V lookup: CDR1 LNHDA, CDR2 SQIVND (reference sequence). Supplemented by reference TRBV19 and TRBJ2-7, the full variable domain reads DGGITQSPKYLFRKEGQNVTLSCEQNLNHDAMYWYRQDPGQGLRLIYYSQIVNDFQKGDIAEGYSVSREKKESFPLTVTSAQKNPTAFYLCASRQGATYEQYFGPGTRLTVT.

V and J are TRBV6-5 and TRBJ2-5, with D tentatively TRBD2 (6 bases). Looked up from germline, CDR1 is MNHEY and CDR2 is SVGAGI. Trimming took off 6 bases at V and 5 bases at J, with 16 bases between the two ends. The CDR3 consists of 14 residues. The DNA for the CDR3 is TGTGCCAGCAGCCGCGGGGACCCCAGCGAGACCCAGTACTTC. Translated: CASSRGDPSETQYF.

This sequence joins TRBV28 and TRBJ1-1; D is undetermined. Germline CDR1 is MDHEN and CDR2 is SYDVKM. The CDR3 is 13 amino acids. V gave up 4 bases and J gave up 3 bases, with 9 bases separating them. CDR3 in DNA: TGTGCCAGCAGTTCCCAACCCTACACTGAAGCTTTCTTT. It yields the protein CASSSQPYTEAFF.

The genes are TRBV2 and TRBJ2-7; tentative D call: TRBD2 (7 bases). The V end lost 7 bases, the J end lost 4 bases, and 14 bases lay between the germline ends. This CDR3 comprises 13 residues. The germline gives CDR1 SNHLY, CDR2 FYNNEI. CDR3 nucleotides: TGTGCCAGCACATCACGGGGGGCATACGAGCAGTACTTC. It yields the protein CASTSRGAYEQYF.

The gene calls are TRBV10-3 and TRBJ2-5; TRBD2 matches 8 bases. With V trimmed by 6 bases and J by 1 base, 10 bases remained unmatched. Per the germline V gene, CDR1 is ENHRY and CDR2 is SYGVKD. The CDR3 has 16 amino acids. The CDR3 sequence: CAISTRGGGPQETQYF. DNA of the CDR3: TGTGCCATCAGCACCCGGGGGGGCGGACCCCAAGAGACCCAGTACTTC.

CDR3 nucleotides: TGTGCCAGCAGCGGGGGTAGCGGGGGTCTCTCCTACGAGCAGTACTTC. Its protein is CASSGGSGGLSYEQYF. V gene TRBV9 combines with J gene TRBJ2-7; 9 positions match TRBD2. CDR1 SGDLS and CDR2 YYNGEE come from the germline V gene. CDR3 length: 16 residues. With V trimmed by 3 bases and J by 0 bases, 7 bases remained unmatched. The complete variable domain, with remaining parts taken from reference TRBV9 and TRBJ2-7, reads DSGVTQTPKHLITATGQRVTLRCSPRSGDLSVYWYQQSLDQGLQFLIQYYNGEERAKGNILERFSAQQFPDLHSELNLSSLELGDSALYFCASSGGSGGLSYEQYFGPGTRLTVT.

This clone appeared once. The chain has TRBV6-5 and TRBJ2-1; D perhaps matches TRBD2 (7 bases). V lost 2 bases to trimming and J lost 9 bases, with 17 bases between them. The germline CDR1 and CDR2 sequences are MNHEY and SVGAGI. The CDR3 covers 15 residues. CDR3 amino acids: CASSYRPWGGIEQFF. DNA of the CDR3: TGTGCCAGCAGTTACCGCCCTTGGGGGGGCATTGAGCAGTTCTTC.

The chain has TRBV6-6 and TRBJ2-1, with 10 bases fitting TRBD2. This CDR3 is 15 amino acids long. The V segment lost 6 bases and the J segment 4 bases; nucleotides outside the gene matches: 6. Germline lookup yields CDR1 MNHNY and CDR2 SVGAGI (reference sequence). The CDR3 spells CASRRPGLAYNEQFF. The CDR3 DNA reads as TGTGCCAGCAGGAGACCGGGACTAGCGTACAATGAGCAGTTCTTC.

In DNA, the CDR3 is TGCGCCAGCAGCCCAACAGGAGAAGAGACCCAGTACTTC. It codes for CASSPTGEETQYF. This chain links TRBV4-1 with TRBJ2-5; possible D gene TRBD1, 5 bases. Per germline, CDR1 MGHRA and CDR2 YSYEKL. This CDR3 spans 13 amino acids. The V gene lost 4 bases and the J gene lost 3 bases, with 9 bases spanning the gap.

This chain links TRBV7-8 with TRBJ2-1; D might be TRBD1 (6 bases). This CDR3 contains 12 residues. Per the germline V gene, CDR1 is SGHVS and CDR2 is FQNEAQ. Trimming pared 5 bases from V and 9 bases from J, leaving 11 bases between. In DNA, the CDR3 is TGTGCCAGCAGCCTAAACAGGGTTGAGCAGTTCTTC. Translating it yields CASSLNRVEQFF.

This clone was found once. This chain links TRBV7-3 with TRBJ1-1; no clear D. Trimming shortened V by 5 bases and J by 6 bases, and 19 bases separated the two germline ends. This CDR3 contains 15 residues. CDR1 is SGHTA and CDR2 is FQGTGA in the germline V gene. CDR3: CASSQTGGVMAEAFF. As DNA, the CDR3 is TGTGCCAGCAGCCAAACCGGCGGGGTGATGGCTGAAGCTTTCTTT.

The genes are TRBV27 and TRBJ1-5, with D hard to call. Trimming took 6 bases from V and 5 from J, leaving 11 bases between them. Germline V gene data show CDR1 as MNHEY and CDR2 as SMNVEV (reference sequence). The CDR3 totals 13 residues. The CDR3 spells CASSIRPHQPQHF. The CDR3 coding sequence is TGTGCCAGCAGCATTCGACCTCATCAGCCCCAGCATTTT.

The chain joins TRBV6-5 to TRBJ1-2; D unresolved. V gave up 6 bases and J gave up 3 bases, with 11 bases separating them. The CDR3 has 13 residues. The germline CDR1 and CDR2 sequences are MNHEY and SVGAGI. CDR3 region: CASSLLEDYGYTF. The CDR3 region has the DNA TGTGCCAGCAGCCTCCTCGAGGACTATGGCTACACCTTC.

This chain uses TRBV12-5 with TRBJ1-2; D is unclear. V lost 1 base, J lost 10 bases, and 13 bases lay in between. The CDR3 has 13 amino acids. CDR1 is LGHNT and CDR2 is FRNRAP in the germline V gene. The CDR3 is CASGLDRGPDYTF. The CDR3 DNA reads TGTGCTAGTGGTTTGGATCGAGGTCCTGACTACACCTTC.

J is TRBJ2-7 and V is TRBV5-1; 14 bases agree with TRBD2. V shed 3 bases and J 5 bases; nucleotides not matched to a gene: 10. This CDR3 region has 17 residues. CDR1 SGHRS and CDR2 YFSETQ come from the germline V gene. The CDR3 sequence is CASSYYLGTSGSNEQYF. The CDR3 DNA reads TGCGCCAGCAGCTATTATTTAGGGACTAGCGGGAGCAACGAGCAGTACTTC. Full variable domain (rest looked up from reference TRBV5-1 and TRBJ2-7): KAGVTQTPRYLIKTRGQQVTLSCSPISGHRSVSWYQQTPGQGLQFLFEYFSETQRNKGNFPGRFSGRQFSNSRSEMNVSTLELGDSALYLCASSYYLGTSGSNEQYFGPGTRLTVT.

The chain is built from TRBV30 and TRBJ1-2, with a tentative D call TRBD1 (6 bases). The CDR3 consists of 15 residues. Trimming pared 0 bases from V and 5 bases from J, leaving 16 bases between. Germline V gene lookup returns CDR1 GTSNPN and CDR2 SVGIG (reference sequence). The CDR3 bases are TGTGCCTGGAGTGTATGGGGCAGGGGATCGTATGGCTACACCTTC. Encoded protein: CAWSVWGRGSYGYTF. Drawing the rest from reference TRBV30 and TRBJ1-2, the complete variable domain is SQTIHQWPATLVQPVGSPLSLECTVEGTSNPNLYWYRQAAGRGLQLLFYSVGIGQISSEVPQNLSASRPQDRQFILSSKKLLLSDSGFYLCAWSVWGRGSYGYTFGSGTRLTVV.

In DNA form, the CDR3 reads TGTGCCAGCAGCGCCCAGGGCACCGGGGAGCTGTTTTTT. This translates into CASSAQGTGELFF. The V call is TRBV6-4, the J call TRBJ2-2, with a weak D call TRBD1 (5 bases). The V end was cut by 6 bases, the J end by 4 bases, with 9 bases between. Germline V gene data show CDR1 as MRHNA and CDR2 as SNTAGT. This CDR3 is built from 13 residues.